This T cell receptor (beta chain) was obtained from a study of Graves' ophthalmopathy and Graves' hyperthyroidism (dated by TCRdb to between 2017 and 2018). For context, the study as a whole: Hyperthyroidism was considered stable if no progression to ophthalmopathy occurred within 18 months of follow-up. In roughly 6 hyperthyroidism patients, T-cell repertoires of thyroid tissue and blood were compared. The study used TCR beta repertoire signatures to distinguish Graves' ophthalmopathy from Graves' hyperthyroidism and to predict progression to ophthalmopathy. An independent validation cohort comprised 18 hyperthyroidism patients and 15 to 17 patients who later progressed from hyperthyroidism to ophthalmopathy. After sampling, hyperthyroidism patients received methimazole starting at 30 mg daily, and ophthalmopathy patients received high-dose intravenous methylprednisolone. To explore V-J signatures that distinguish ophthalmopathy from hyperthyroidism, a discovery set of about a hundred patients was enrolled, made up of 40 to 45 with ophthalmopathy and around 60 with stable hyperthyroidism. In total, approximately 130 blood samples were TCR-sequenced: 40 to 45 ophthalmopathy, about 75 hyperthyroidism and some 17 hyperthyroidism-to-ophthalmopathy patients. Points the paper makes about the study in general: In validation, the model predicted ophthalmopathy progression with more than 70% sensitivity and approximately 78% specificity; more than ten predicted patients were CT-confirmed with GO in a median of 6.5 months. Sample size was not predetermined statistically, and investigators were not blinded to group allocation. In cross-validation, the 13-signature model distinguished ophthalmopathy from stable hyperthyroidism with 87.88% sensitivity and roughly 81% specificity, while in the test set the corresponding values were about 80% and 75%. Most expanded thyroid clonotypes with a frequency above 0.001 also appeared in blood, which suggests that blood repertoires may reflect the immune response in the thyroid.

From the cysteine through the phenylalanine, the CDR3 covers 15 amino acids. The entry retains the CDR3 DNA only, 45 bases that are in frame from base 1. According to the germline V gene, CDR1 reads SGHRS and CDR2 reads YFSETQ. V gives up 2 bases and J gives up 2 bases, and the segment between their germline ends measures 13 bases. TCR beta CDR3 regions were amplified from RNA transcripts for repertoire sequencing. The first round of RT-PCR was done with HTBI primers and the Qiagen OneStep RT-PCR kit, and was followed by a second round of multiplex PCR, then size selection and purification. The libraries underwent paired-end sequencing with 100 bp reads on an Illumina HiSeq2000. Concerning the study's data processing: SOAPnuke was used to process the reads, throwing out any read that had adapters, had uncalled bases, had a mean Phred below 15, or lacked an exact constant-primer or identifier match. COPE v1.2.5 was used to merge high-quality paired reads. Unique nucleotide sequences were defined as clonotypes and aligned to IMGT TRB V, D and J references using MiTCR v1.1. The analysis was limited to V-J combinations with a frequency above 0.0001, which together covered approximately 99% of the repertoires. A TCR clonal expansion and chaos score per V-J combination was defined as the ratio of F50 clonal expansion to chaos observed in the TCRdist matrix. Features were reduced by Welch's t-statistics and random forest to 10 to 15 V-J combinations, which fed a naive Bayes classifier. Thyroid-blood repertoire similarity was quantified with the Morisita-Horn index. TCRdb reprocessing: public reads trimmed at Q25 with fastp, clones called with MiXCR, in-frame beta chains kept. Identical CDR3 protein sequences are pooled into one entry, listed with their most common genes and DNA. None of the V and J calls come from the authors' own analysis; TCRdb made them. The sample table lists a few hundred thousand distinct CDR3 sequences, 35% to 40% of them with a count of one. 3.5% to 4.5% of the sample lies in the top ten.

The hyperthyroidism patients were 18 to 65 years old and newly diagnosed, with a disease duration of less than 2 months. Patients with other autoimmune diseases, uncontrolled infections, pregnancy or lactation were excluded. Clinical symptoms, serum thyroxine, TRAb, thyroid ultrasound and orbital computed tomography were used for diagnosis. Trizol reagent was used to extract the total RNA, and its quality was then checked on an Agilent 2100 Bioanalyzer. A note on this clonotype: Its antigen has not been determined. No base qualities exist here, and no much larger clone lies one base off it.

Recombination connected TRBV5-1 to TRBJ2-5, with TRBD1 tentatively as D gene (6 bases match). Material for sequencing was peripheral blood or thyroid tissue (not recorded which). The origin of this receptor is an adult man with Graves' hyperthyroidism. The bases read TGCGCCAGCAGCTTAGCAGGGGCTTGGCAAGAGACCCAGTACTTC. It is translated as CASSLAGAWQETQYF.